The source of this T cell receptor (beta chain) is a study of TIL therapy for anti-PD-1-resistant metastatic lung cancer. CDR1 PRHDT and CDR2 FYEKMQ come from the germline V gene (reference sequence). This CDR3 contains 15 residues. V lost 6 bases and J lost 3; bases outside the gene matches: 7. The time point here: pre-treatment sample, taken before nivolumab and TIL therapy. Sequencing used immunoSEQ v3. Profiling relied on immunoSEQ multiplex PCR, and the TCRdb table lists in-frame clones only, not all of them. This sample has about 60,000 clones; around 86% occur once, and the top ten carry just over 2.5%.

The chain employs TRBV13 and TRBJ2-7; TRBD2 matches at 11 bases. The TCR originated in a person aged 25 to 80 with non-small cell lung cancer. Sample: blood, taken at baseline. This chain's CDR3 is CASSPGLAGYYEQYF. Here the CDR3 DNA reads TGTGCCAGCAGTCCTGGACTAGCGGGCTACTACGAGCAGTACTTC.